These T cell receptor beta chains were read from a single sample in a study of cytomegalovirus exposure and HLA in healthy donors. Data came from immunoSEQ multiplex PCR; TCRdb stores just in-frame clones and leaves some out. This table has more than 60,000 clones, just under 80% appearing once. Material for sequencing was PBMCs. These receptors were taken from a woman aged 30 to 39 in good health and CMV-seronegative. Each CDR3 is given with its conserved first and last residue. Fields, in order: J gene, D gene, clone size, V gene, CDR3 DNA, CDR3 protein. The D gene is left open where the match is weak. Clone sizes are given selectively: once, few, many, or a class where the clone is expanded.

TRBJ2-3 | NA | NA | TRBV5-1 | TGCGCCAGCAGCTTGGAGGGGGGGGCTTCAGATACGCAGTATTTT | CASSLEGGASDTQYF
TRBJ1-5 | TRBD1 | NA | TRBV30 | TGTGCATCGACAGGGGTTCAGGGTCAGCCCCAGCATTTT | CASTGVQGQPQHF
TRBJ2-5 | TRBD2 | NA | TRBV5-1 | TGCGCCAGCAGCGACCGCGGGAGGGGAGAGACCCAGTACTTC | CASSDRGRGETQYF
TRBJ2-1 | TRBD2 | NA | TRBV11-2 | TGTGCCAGCAGCTCCAGCGGGAGGGGTACCTACAATGAGCAGTTCTTC | CASSSSGRGTYNEQFF
TRBJ2-3 | TRBD1 | few | TRBV6-5 | TGTGCCAGCAGTTACTCGACCACAGGGGGAGATACGCAGTATTTT | CASSYSTTGGDTQYF
TRBJ2-1 | TRBD2 | NA | TRBV2 | TGTGCCAGCAGTACGACTAGCGGGAGAGCTAGCTCCTACAATGAGCAGTTCTTC | CASSTTSGRASSYNEQFF
TRBJ1-2 | NA | NA | TRBV29-1 | TGCAGCGCTCGACGGGGGGCGTCTGGAGGCTACACCTTC | CSARRGASGGYTF
TRBJ2-7 | NA | NA | TRBV27 | TGTGCCAGCAGTTTTCGGGGGAGCTCCTACGAGCAGTACTTC | CASSFRGSSYEQYF
TRBJ2-2 | TRBD2 | NA | TRBV29-1 | TGCAGCGTTCCTCGGACTAGCGGGAGGACCACCGGGGAGCTGTTTTTT | CSVPRTSGRTTGELFF
TRBJ2-5 | TRBD1 | NA | TRBV20-1 | TGCAGTGCCGACAGGGGAGAGACCCAGTACTTC | CSADRGETQYF